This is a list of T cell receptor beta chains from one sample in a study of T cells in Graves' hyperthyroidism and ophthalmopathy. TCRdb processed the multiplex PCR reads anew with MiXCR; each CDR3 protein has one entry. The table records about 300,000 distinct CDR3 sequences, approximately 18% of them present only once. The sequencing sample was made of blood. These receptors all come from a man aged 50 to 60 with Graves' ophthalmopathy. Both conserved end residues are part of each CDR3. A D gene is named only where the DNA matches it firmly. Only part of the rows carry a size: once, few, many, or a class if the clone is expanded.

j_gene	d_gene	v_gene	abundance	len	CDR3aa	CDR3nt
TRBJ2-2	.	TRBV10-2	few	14	CASSESKGTGELFF	TGCGCCAGCAGTGAGTCGAAAGGCACCGGGGAGCTGTTTTTT
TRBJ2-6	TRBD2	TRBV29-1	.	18	CSVLGLAGAMHGANVLTF	TGCAGCGTCCTGGGACTAGCGGGAGCTATGCATGGGGCCAACGTCCTGACTTTC
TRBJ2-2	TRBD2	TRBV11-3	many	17	CASSPGPTGGNTGELFF	TGTGCCAGCAGCCCGGGACCGACGGGGGGAAACACCGGGGAGCTGTTTTTT
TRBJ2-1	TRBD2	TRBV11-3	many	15	CASSFTAVGGNEQFF	TGTGCCAGCAGCTTCACCGCGGTGGGAGGGAATGAGCAGTTCTTC
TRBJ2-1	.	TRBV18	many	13	CASSPARNNEQFF	TGTGCCAGCTCGCCGGCGAGGAACAATGAGCAGTTCTTC
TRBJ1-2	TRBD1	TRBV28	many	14	CASSLKGATYGYTF	TGTGCCAGCAGTTTGAAGGGGGCGACCTATGGCTACACCTTC
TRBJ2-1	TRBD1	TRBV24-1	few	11	CATQTGVEQFF	TGTGCCACTCAGACAGGGGTCGAGCAGTTCTTC
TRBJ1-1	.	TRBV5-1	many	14	CASSAGVGNTEAFF	TGCGCCAGCAGCGCCGGGGTCGGGAACACTGAAGCTTTCTTT
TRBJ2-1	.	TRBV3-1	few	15	CASSAHPDPPNEQFF	TGTGCCAGCAGCGCACACCCAGACCCCCCCAATGAGCAGTTCTTC
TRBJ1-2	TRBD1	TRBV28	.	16	CASRLPGQGGKDGYTF	TGTGCCAGCAGACTCCCGGGACAGGGGGGGAAGGATGGCTACACCTTC
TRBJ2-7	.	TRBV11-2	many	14	CASSPVQGRGEQYF	TGTGCCAGCAGCCCAGTTCAAGGGAGAGGCGAGCAGTACTTC
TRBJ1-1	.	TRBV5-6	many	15	CASSLARETFTEAFF	TGTGCCAGCAGCTTGGCCAGGGAGACCTTCACTGAAGCTTTCTTT
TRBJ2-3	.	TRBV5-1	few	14	CASSLGVLDYVQYF	TGCGCCAGCAGCTTGGGGGTACTAGACTATGTGCAGTATTTT
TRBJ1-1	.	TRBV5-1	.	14	CASRGPGQNTEAFF	TGCGCCAGCAGGGGCCCGGGGCAGAACACTGAAGCTTTCTTT
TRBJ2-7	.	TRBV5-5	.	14	CASSPMSRGAGQYF	TGTGCCAGCTCCCCAATGTCCCGGGGCGCCGGGCAGTACTTC
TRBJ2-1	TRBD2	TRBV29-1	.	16	CSAAGGAGGPHNEQFF	TGCAGCGCCGCCGGGGGAGCGGGAGGGCCCCACAATGAGCAGTTCTTC
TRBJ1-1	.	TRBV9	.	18	CASSVARWGGPTGTEAFF	TGTGCCAGCAGCGTAGCTCGGTGGGGGGGTCCCACGGGCACTGAAGCTTTCTTT
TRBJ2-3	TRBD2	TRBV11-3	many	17	CASSHQTSGSPPDTQYF	TGTGCCAGCAGCCACCAGACTAGCGGGAGTCCCCCAGATACGCAGTATTTT
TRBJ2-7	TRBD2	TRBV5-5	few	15	CASSSTSGGTYEQYF	TGTGCCAGCAGCTCGACTAGCGGGGGAACCTACGAGCAGTACTTC
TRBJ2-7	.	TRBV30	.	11	CAGWRSYEQYF	TGTGCCGGTTGGCGCTCCTACGAGCAGTACTTC
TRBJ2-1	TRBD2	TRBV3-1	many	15	CASSPAGTRSHEQFF	TGTGCCAGCAGCCCAGCCGGGACTAGGTCCCATGAGCAGTTCTTC
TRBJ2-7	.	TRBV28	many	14	CASSWDARSYEQYF	TGTGCCAGCAGTTGGGACGCCAGATCCTACGAGCAGTACTTC
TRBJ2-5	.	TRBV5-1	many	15	CASSLSAEGRETQYF	TGCGCCAGCAGCTTGTCTGCGGAGGGGAGGGAGACCCAGTACTTC
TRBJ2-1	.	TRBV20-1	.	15	CSARKSAGNYNEQFF	TGCAGTGCTAGAAAGTCGGCAGGGAACTACAATGAGCAGTTCTTC